The sequence of this TCR beta chain was determined in a study of T cells after yellow fever vaccination. TCRdb re-called the 5' RACE reads through MiXCR, storing one row per CDR3 protein. The data show some 250,000 distinct CDR3 sequences, 6.9% seen once. The CDR3 length is 12 residues. V was shortened by 4 bases and J by 8 bases, with 11 bases between the two germline ends. Germline V gene data show CDR1 as MNHNY and CDR2 as SVGAGI (reference sequence). Specimen: CD4+ T cells sorted from PBMCs, collected 15 days after the yellow fever booster vaccination. The clonotype originates from a man between 25 and 39 years old who received the YFV17D yellow fever vaccine. The chain is built from TRBV6-6 and TRBJ1-2; no firm D call. DNA of the CDR3: TGTGCCAGCAGTTCCAGTTGGGCGGGCTACACCTTC. It is translated as CASSSSWAGYTF.